One T cell receptor (beta chain) is described in this entry. Sequencing used immunoSEQ multiplex PCR; TCRdb keeps in-frame clones, though not all of them. The table lists some 210,000 clones, 75% to 90% of them singletons. The study assigned cohorts using participant-reported clinical history. Cohort 3 recovered donors had two negative PCRs, clearance, or symptom resolution. The CDR3 is made up of 13 amino acids. The V segment lost 5 bases and the J segment 5 bases; nucleotides outside the gene matches: 3. The sample belongs to a study of blood T cell repertoires in COVID-19. Study background: Whether acute or convalescent, the COVID-19 samples came from the United States, Italy and Spain. T cells, B-cell-depleted T cells, or PBMCs supplied cDNA or gDNA.

This clonotype originated in a man between 35 and 55 years old who had recovered from COVID-19. V gene TRBV6-7 combines with J gene TRBJ1-1; 9 bases agree with TRBD1. TRBV6-7 is flagged as an ORF with uncertain function. The sample taken for sequencing was PBMCs or T cells enriched from blood (not recorded which). Written as DNA, the CDR3 is TGTGCCAGCAGTACAGGGGGCAATACTGAAGCTTTCTTT. Its protein is CASSTGGNTEAFF.